A single T cell receptor beta chain is shown here with its context. The target antigen is unknown. The length of the CDR3 is 14 residues. Germline V gene lookup returns CDR1 SGHAT and CDR2 FQDESV (reference sequence). The J segment lost 7 bases and the V segment lost 5 bases, leaving 9 bases of the junction unmatched. These data are taken from a study of shared clonotypes between healthy human individuals. The study's findings and limits: Clonotype sharing across a few donors was observed for roughly 5% of naive CD4 clonotypes. Since donors were few, the genetic and exposure-history diversity represented was limited.

As defined, naive CD8 cells were CD45RO-negative and positively selected for CCR7, with terminally differentiated effector memory CD45RA+ cells excluded. Libraries were prepared by immunoSEQ multiplex PCR; TCRdb keeps only in-frame clonotypes and omits some of them. The sample consists of about 2.1 million clones, about 92% of them appearing once. The origin of this receptor is a man between 18 and 29 years old in good health. Some clones in this sample may be carry-over from other donors' samples. J is TRBJ2-7 and V is TRBV11-1; 9 bases line up with TRBD1. The sample taken for sequencing was naive CD8+ T cells from PBMCs. The CDR3 DNA reads as TGTGCCAGCAGCACCGGACAGGGGCCGGATGAGCAGTACTTC. Protein product: CASSTGQGPDEQYF.